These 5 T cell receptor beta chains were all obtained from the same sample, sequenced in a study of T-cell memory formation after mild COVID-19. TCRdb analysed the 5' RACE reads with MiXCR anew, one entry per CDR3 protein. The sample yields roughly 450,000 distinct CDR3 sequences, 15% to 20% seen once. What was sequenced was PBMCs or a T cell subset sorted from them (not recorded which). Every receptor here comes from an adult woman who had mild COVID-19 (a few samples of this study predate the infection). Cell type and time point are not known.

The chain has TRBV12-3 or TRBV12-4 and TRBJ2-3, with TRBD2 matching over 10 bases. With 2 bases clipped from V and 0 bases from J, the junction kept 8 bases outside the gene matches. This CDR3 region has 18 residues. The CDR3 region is CASSLRLAGGPSTDTQYF. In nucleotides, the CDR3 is TGTGCCAGCAGTTTAAGATTAGCGGGGGGTCCCAGCACAGATACGCAGTATTTT.

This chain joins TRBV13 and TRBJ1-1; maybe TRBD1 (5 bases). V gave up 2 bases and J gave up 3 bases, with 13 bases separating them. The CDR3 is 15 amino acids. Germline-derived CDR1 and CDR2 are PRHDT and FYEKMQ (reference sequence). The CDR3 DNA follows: TGTGCCAGCAGCTTATACGGGGGGAAACACACTGAAGCTTTCTTT. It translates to CASSLYGGKHTEAFF.

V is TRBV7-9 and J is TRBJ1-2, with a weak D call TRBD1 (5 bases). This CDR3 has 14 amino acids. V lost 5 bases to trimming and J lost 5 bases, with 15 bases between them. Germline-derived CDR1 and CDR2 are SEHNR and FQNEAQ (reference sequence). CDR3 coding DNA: TGTGCCAGCAGCCCTGGGACTGTCGTTTATGGCTACACCTTC. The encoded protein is CASSPGTVVYGYTF.

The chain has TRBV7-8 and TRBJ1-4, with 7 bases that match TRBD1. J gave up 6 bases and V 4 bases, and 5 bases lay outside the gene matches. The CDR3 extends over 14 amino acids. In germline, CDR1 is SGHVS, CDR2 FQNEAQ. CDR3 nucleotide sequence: TGTGCCAGCAGCTGGGACAGCGGTCATGAAAAACTGTTTTTT. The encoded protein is CASSWDSGHEKLFF.

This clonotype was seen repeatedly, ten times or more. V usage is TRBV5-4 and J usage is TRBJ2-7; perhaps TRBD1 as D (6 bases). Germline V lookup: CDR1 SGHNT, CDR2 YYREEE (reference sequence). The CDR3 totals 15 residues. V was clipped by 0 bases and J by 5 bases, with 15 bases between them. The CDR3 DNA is TGTGCCAGCAGCTTGGAGACAGGTTTCATCGACGAGCAGTACTTC. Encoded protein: CASSLETGFIDEQYF.